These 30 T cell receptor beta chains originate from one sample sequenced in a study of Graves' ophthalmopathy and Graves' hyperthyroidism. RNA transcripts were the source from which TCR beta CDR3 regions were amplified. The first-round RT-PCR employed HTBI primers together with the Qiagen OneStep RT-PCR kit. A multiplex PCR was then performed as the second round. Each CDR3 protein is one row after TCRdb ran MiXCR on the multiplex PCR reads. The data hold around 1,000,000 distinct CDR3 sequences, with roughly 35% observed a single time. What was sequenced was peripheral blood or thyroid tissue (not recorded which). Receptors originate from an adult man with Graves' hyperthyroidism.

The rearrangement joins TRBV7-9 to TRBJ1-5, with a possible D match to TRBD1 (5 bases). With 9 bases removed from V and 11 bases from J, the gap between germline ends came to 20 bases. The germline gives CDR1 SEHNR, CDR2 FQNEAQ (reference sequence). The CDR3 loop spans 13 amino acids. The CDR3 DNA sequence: TGTGCCAGTAGTATTGTGGGGCGGAAGACCCAGCATTTT. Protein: CASSIVGRKTQHF.

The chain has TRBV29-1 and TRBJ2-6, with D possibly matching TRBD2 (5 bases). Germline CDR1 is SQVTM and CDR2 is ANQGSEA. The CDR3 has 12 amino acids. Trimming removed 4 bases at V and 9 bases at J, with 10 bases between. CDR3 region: CSVGGGYNVLTF. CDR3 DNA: TGCAGCGTTGGTGGAGGCTACAACGTCCTGACTTTC.

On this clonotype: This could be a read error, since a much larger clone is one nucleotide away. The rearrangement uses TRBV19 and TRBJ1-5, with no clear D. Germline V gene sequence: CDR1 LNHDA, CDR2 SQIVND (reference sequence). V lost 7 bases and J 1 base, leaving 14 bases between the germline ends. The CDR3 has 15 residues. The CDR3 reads CASKTQSLSNQPQHF. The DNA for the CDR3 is TGTGCCAGTAAGACTCAGAGCCTCAGCAATCAGCCCCAGCATTTT.

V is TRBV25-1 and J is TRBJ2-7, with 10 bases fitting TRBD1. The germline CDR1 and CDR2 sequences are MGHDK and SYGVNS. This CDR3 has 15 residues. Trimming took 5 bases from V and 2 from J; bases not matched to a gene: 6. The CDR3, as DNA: TGTGCCAGCAGTAGACCGGGACAGGGGCCCTACGAGCAGTACTTC. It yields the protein CASSRPGQGPYEQYF.

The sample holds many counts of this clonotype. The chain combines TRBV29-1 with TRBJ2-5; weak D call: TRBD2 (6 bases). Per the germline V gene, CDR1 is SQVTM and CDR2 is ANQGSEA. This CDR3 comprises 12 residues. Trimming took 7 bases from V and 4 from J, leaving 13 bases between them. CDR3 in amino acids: CSAGVSGETQYF. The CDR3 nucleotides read TGCAGCGCGGGGGTGTCTGGAGAGACCCAGTACTTC.

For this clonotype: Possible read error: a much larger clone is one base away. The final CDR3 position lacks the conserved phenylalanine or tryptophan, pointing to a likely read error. The CDR3 here is CARRPVGTGTGELFS. Here the CDR3 DNA reads TGTGCCAGACGGCCCGTCGGGACAGGGACCGGGGAGCTGTTTTCT. The gene calls are TRBV2 and TRBJ2-2, with TRBD1 matching 9 bases. The ends lost 9 bases at V and 5 bases at J; junction bases unmatched: 10. Germline-derived CDR1 and CDR2 are SNHLY and FYNNEI. The CDR3 is 15 residues long.

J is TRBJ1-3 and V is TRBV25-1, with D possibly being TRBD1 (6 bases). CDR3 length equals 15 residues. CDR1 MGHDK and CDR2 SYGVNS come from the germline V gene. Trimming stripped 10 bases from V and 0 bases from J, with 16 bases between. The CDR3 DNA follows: TGTGCCATCAAAGCCGGGGGCCGCTCTGGAAACACCATATATTTT. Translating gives CAIKAGGRSGNTIYF.

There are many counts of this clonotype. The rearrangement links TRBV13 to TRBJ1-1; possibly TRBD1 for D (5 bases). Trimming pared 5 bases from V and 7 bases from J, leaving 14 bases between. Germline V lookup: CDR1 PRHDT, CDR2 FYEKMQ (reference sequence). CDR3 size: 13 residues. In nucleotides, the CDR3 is TGTGCCAGCAGCATAGAACAGGAGATTGAAGCTTTCTTT. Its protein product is CASSIEQEIEAFF.

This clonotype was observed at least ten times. The CDR3 loop is CSVEDVTDRGQDGYTF. As DNA, the CDR3 is TGCAGCGTTGAAGATGTCACGGACAGGGGGCAAGATGGCTACACCTTC. The chain joins TRBV29-1 to TRBJ1-2; 11 nucleotides agree with TRBD1. J gave up 6 bases and V 0 bases, and 9 bases lay outside the gene matches. There are 16 residues in the CDR3. In germline, CDR1 is SQVTM, CDR2 ANQGSEA.

The CDR3 loop reads CASNLISGTGSRNTIYF. In DNA form, the CDR3 reads TGTGCCAGCAATCTAATCTCCGGGACAGGAAGTCGTAACACCATATATTTT. The genes are TRBV12-3 or TRBV12-4 and TRBJ1-3; 8 nucleotides align to TRBD1. The CDR3 sequence is 17 residues long. V shed 7 bases and J 7 bases; nucleotides not matched to a gene: 18.

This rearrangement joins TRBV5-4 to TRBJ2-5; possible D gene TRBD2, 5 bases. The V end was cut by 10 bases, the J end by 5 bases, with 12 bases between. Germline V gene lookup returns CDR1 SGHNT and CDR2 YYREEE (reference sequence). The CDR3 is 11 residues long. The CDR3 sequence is CAPTMGETQYF. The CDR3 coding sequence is TGTGCCCCGACTATGGGGGAGACCCAGTACTTC.

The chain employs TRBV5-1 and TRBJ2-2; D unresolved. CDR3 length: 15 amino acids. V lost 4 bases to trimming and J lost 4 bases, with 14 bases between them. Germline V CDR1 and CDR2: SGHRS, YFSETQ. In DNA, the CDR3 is TGCGCCAGCAGCCCGACCCCGCTCACCACCGGGGAGCTGTTTTTT. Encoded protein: CASSPTPLTTGELFF. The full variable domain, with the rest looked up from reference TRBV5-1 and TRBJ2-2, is KAGVTQTPRYLIKTRGQQVTLSCSPISGHRSVSWYQQTPGQGLQFLFEYFSETQRNKGNFPGRFSGRQFSNSRSEMNVSTLELGDSALYLCASSPTPLTTGELFFGEGSRLTVL.

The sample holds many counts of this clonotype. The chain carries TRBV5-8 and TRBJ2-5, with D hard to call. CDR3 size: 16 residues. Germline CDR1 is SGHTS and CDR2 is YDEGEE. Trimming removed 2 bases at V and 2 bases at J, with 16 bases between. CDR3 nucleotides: TGTGCCAGCAGCTTAAAGAGGATGGTCTTGCAAGAGACCCAGTACTTC. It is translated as CASSLKRMVLQETQYF.

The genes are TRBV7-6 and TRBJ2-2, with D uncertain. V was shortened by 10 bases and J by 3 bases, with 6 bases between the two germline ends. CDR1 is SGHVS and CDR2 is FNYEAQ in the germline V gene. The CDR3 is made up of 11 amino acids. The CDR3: CANLHTGELFF. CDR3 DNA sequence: TGTGCCAACCTGCACACCGGGGAGCTGTTTTTT.

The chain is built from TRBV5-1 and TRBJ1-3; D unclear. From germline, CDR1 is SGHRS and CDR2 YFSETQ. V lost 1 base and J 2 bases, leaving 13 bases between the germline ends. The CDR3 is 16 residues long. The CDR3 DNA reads TGCGCCAGCAGCTTGATTGCAGGTACTCCTGGAAACACCATATATTTT. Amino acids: CASSLIAGTPGNTIYF.

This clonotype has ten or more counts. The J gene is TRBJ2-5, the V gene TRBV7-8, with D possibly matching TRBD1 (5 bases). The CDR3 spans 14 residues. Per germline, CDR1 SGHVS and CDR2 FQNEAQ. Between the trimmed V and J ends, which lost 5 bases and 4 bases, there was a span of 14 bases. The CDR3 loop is CASSPGAARETQYF. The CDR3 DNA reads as TGTGCCAGCAGCCCTGGGGCGGCCAGAGAGACCCAGTACTTC.

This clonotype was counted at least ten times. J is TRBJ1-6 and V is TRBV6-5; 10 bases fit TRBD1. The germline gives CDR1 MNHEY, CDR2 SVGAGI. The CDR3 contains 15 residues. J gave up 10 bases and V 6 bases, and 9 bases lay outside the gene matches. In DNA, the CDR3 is TGTGCCAGCAGAGCAGGACAGGGGGATTTCTCACCCCTCCACTTT. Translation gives CASRAGQGDFSPLHF.

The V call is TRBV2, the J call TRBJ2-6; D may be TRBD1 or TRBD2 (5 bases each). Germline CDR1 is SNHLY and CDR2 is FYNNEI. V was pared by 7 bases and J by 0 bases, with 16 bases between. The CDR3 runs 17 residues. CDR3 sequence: CASNQGRQSSGANVLTF. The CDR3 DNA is TGTGCCAGCAATCAGGGACGCCAAAGCTCTGGGGCCAACGTCCTGACTTTC.

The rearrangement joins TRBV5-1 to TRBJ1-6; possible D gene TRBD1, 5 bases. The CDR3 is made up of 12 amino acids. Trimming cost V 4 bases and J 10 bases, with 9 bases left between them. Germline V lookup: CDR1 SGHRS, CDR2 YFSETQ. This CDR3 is CASSQGYSPLHF. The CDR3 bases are TGCGCCAGCAGCCAGGGTTACTCACCCCTCCACTTT.

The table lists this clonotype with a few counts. CDR3 coding DNA: TGTGCCACCAGCAGAGATCCGGTGAACACTGAAGCTTTCTTT. This codes for CATSRDPVNTEAFF. This chain links TRBV15 with TRBJ1-1; D is undetermined. This CDR3 contains 14 residues. V was trimmed by 0 bases and J by 0 bases, leaving 5 bases between them. Germline V gene data show CDR1 as LNHNV and CDR2 as YYDKDF (reference sequence).

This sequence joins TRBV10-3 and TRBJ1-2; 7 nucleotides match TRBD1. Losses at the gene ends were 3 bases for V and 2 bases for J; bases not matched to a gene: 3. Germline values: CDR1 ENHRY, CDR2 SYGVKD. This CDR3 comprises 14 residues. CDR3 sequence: CAISDGTANYGYTF. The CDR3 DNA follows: TGTGCCATCAGTGATGGGACAGCAAACTATGGCTACACCTTC.

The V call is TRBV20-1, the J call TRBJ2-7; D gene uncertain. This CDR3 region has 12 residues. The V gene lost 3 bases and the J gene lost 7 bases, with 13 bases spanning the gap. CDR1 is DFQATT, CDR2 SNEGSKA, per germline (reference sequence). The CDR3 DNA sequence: TGCAGTGCTAGCCCCCCGGATGGGGAGCAGTACTTC. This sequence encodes CSASPPDGEQYF.

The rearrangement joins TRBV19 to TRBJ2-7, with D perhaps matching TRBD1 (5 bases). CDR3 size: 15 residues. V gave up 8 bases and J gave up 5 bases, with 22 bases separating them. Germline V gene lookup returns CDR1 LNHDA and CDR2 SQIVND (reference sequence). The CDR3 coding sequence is TGTGCCAGTGGTGATGGAAAACAGGTCGCCCACGAGCAGTACTTC. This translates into CASGDGKQVAHEQYF.

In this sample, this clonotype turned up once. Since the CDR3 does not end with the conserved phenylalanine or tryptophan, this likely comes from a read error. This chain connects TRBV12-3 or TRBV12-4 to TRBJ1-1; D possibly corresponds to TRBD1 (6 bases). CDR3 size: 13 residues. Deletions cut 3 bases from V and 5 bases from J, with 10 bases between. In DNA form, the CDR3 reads TGTGCCAGCAGTTTTCCCGGACAGACTGAAGCTTTCTCT. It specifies CASSFPGQTEAFS.

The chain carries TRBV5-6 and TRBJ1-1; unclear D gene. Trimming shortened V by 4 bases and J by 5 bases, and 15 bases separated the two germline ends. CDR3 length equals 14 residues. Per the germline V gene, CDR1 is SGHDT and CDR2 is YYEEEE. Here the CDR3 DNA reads TGTGCCAGCAGCCGGGATGGAGGTGAAACTGAAGCTTTCTTT. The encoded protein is CASSRDGGETEAFF.

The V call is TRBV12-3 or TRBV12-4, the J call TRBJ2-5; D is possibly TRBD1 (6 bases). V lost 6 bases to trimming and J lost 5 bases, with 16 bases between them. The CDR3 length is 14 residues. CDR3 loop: CASSPNRASETQYF. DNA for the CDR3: TGTGCCAGCAGCCCTAACAGGGCCTCGGAGACCCAGTACTTC.

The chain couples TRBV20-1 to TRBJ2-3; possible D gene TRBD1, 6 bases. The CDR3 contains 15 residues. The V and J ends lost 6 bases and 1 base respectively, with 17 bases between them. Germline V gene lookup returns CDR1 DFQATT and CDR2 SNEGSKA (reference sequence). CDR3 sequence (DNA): TGCAGTGCCGCCCGGCAGGGGATGGGCACAGATACGCAGTATTTT. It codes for CSAARQGMGTDTQYF.

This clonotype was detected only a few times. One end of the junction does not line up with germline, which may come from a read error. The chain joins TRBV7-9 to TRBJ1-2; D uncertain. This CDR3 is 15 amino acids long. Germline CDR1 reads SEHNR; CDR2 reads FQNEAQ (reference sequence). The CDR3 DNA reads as TGTGCCAGCAGCTTAGGACTGGGCAACGACTATGGCCACACCTTC. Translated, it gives CASSLGLGNDYGHTF.

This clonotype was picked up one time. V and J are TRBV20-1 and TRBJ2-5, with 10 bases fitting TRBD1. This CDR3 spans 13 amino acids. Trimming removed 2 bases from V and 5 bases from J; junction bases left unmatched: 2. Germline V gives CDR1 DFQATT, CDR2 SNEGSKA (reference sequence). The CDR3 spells CSARWDRGETQYF. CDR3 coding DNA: TGCAGTGCTAGATGGGACAGGGGTGAGACCCAGTACTTC.

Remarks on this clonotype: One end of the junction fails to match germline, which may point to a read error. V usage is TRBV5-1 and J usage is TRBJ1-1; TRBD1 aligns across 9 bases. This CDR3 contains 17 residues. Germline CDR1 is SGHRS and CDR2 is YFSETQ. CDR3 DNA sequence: TGCGCCTGCAGCGTTCGCCCTGGACAGGGGATGAGCACTGAAGCTTTCTTT. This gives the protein CACSVRPGQGMSTEAFF.